The rows below give T cell receptor beta chains drawn from one sample of a study of blood T cell repertoires in COVID-19. Produced via immunoSEQ multiplex PCR; TCRdb's table is partial and in-frame only. Counted here are about 160,000 clones, roughly 81% occurring once; the ten biggest clones make up more than 5%. Sequencing was performed on peripheral blood. The receptors originated from a woman aged 50 to 60 with COVID-19, enrolled during active disease. CDR3s include the opening cysteine and the closing phenylalanine or tryptophan. The D gene is left open where the match is weak. Clone size appears in some rows only: once, few, many, or a class for an expanded clone.

abundance | j_gene | d_gene | v_gene | CDR3aa | CDR3nt
once | TRBJ2-7 | TRBD1 | TRBV2 | CASSVKGQTYEQYF | TGTGCCAGCAGCGTAAAGGGACAGACCTACGAGCAGTACTTC
NA | TRBJ2-2 | TRBD1 | TRBV4-3 | CASSPGQGTNTGELFF | TGCGCCAGCAGCCCTGGACAGGGGACGAACACCGGGGAGCTGTTTTTT
NA | TRBJ1-4 | NA | TRBV19 | CASSPRRGEKEEKLFF | TGTGCCAGTAGTCCCCGCCGCGGGGAGAAAGAAGAAAAACTGTTTTTT
NA | TRBJ2-5 | NA | TRBV15 | CATSRDVGGQETQYF | TGTGCCACCAGCAGAGATGTGGGGGGCCAAGAGACCCAGTACTTC
NA | TRBJ2-7 | TRBD1 | TRBV14 | CASSLGQGAFYEQYF | TGTGCCAGCAGCCTAGGACAGGGGGCCTTCTACGAGCAGTACTTC
NA | TRBJ1-4 | TRBD1 | TRBV18 | CASSPTTGQEEKLFF | TGTGCCAGCTCACCCACGACAGGGCAGGAGGAAAAACTGTTTTTT
NA | TRBJ1-5 | NA | TRBV27 | CASSTNPGDSNQPQHF | TGTGCCAGCAGTACAAATCCAGGGGATAGCAATCAGCCCCAGCATTTT
NA | TRBJ2-5 | TRBD2 | TRBV5-1 | CASSPVAGGTQETQYF | TGCGCCAGCAGCCCAGTAGCGGGGGGAACTCAAGAGACCCAGTACTTC
once | TRBJ1-4 | TRBD1 | TRBV27 | CASSRIVGQGVVFEKLFF | TGTGCCAGCAGTAGAATCGTGGGACAGGGAGTGGTTTTTGAAAAACTGTTTTTT
NA | TRBJ2-5 | NA | TRBV10-3 | CAIRPTRQETQYF | TGTGCCATCAGACCGACTAGACAAGAGACCCAGTACTTC
NA | TRBJ1-2 | NA | TRBV4-3 | CASSQGHGGNYGYTF | TGCGCCAGCAGCCAAGGGCATGGGGGGAACTATGGCTACACCTTC
once | TRBJ2-5 | TRBD2 | TRBV7-2 | CASSSTLAGVGETQYF | TGTGCCAGCAGCTCTACCTTAGCGGGGGTGGGGGAGACCCAGTACTTC
NA | TRBJ1-2 | NA | TRBV11-3 | CASSMGGGYGYTF | TGTGCCAGCAGCATGGGAGGGGGTTATGGCTACACCTTC
once | TRBJ2-3 | NA | TRBV4-3 | CASSQEALQRGGPTDTQYF | TGCGCCAGCAGCCAAGAGGCATTGCAACGAGGGGGTCCCACAGATACGCAGTATTTT
NA | TRBJ2-2 | NA | TRBV6-5 | CASTPEAGGELFF | TGTGCCAGCACGCCAGAGGCGGGCGGGGAGCTGTTTTTT
NA | TRBJ1-6 | TRBD1 | TRBV28 | CASREGTARNSPLHF | TGTGCCAGCAGGGAAGGGACAGCGAGGAATTCACCCCTCCACTTT
NA | TRBJ2-3 | NA | TRBV5-1 | CASSLGLGTDTQYF | TGCGCCAGCAGCTTGGGGCTGGGCACAGATACGCAGTATTTT
NA | TRBJ1-4 | TRBD1 | TRBV18 | CASSTGVNEKLFF | TGTGCCAGCTCGACAGGGGTCAATGAAAAACTGTTTTTT
NA | TRBJ2-1 | TRBD2 | TRBV4-2 | CASSQPSGGVYNEQFF | TGTGCCAGCAGCCAACCGAGCGGGGGGGTCTACAATGAGCAGTTCTTC
NA | TRBJ1-2 | NA | TRBV6-2/TRBV6-3 | CASSYPDGYTF | TGTGCCAGCAGTTACCCCGATGGCTACACCTTC
NA | TRBJ2-3 | NA | TRBV2 | CASSERYYTDTQYF | TGTGCCAGCAGTGAAAGATACTACACAGATACGCAGTATTTT
NA | TRBJ2-2 | TRBD2 | TRBV10-3 | CAISDPSGGFTGELFF | TGTGCCATCAGTGACCCTAGCGGGGGTTTCACCGGGGAGCTGTTTTTT
few | TRBJ2-7 | TRBD2 | TRBV7-4 | CASSLGWSGLGSYEQYF | TGTGCCAGCAGCTTAGGATGGTCCGGACTAGGGTCCTACGAGCAGTACTTC
NA | TRBJ1-2 | TRBD1 | TRBV24-1 | CATSDTDRGLRGYTF | TGTGCCACCAGTGATACCGACAGGGGGCTCCGCGGCTACACCTTC
once | TRBJ2-1 | NA | TRBV18 | CASSPPAGWEGSYNEQFF | TGTGCCAGCTCACCACCCGCGGGTTGGGAAGGGTCCTACAATGAGCAGTTCTTC
NA | TRBJ1-4 | TRBD1 | TRBV7-9 | CASSTYRGTNEKLFF | TGTGCCAGCAGCACTTACAGGGGGACTAATGAAAAACTGTTTTTT
NA | TRBJ2-7 | NA | TRBV24-1 | CATGDRPAYEQYF | TGTGCCACCGGCGACAGGCCGGCCTACGAGCAGTACTTC
NA | TRBJ2-1 | TRBD2 | TRBV11-3 | CASSTGGEQFF | TGTGCCAGCAGCACCGGGGGGGAGCAGTTCTTC
NA | TRBJ1-6 | TRBD1 | TRBV6-6 | CASRRQGVLNSPLHF | TGTGCCAGCAGGCGACAGGGGGTGCTAAATTCACCCCTCCACTTT
NA | TRBJ2-1 | NA | TRBV12-3/TRBV12-4 | CASRRTADEQFF | TGTGCCAGCAGACGGACAGCTGATGAGCAGTTCTTC
NA | TRBJ2-3 | NA | TRBV12-3/TRBV12-4 | CASSIRLLDTQYF | TGTGCCAGCAGTATCCGACTGCTAGATACGCAGTATTTT
NA | TRBJ1-6 | TRBD1 | TRBV7-3 | CASSASGQGSYNSPLHF | TGTGCCAGCAGCGCGTCAGGACAGGGCTCCTATAATTCACCCCTCCACTTT
few | TRBJ2-1 | TRBD1 | TRBV5-1 | CASSLAGTAYNEQFF | TGCGCCAGCAGCCTTGCCGGGACAGCCTACAATGAGCAGTTCTTC
NA | TRBJ1-2 | NA | TRBV3-1/TRBV3-2 | CASSLNEADYGYTF | TGTGCCAGCAGCCTGAACGAGGCCGACTATGGCTACACCTTC
NA | TRBJ2-7 | NA | TRBV23-1 | CASIGPLSYEQYF | TGCGCCAGCATTGGGCCCCTTTCCTACGAGCAGTACTTC
NA | TRBJ1-3 | TRBD1 | TRBV9 | CASSPPRKGAMDTIYF | TGTGCCAGCAGCCCACCTCGGAAGGGGGCTATGGACACCATATATTTT
NA | TRBJ2-5 | TRBD2 | TRBV7-9 | CASSKLAGGLLETQYF | TGTGCCAGCAGCAAACTAGCGGGGGGGCTTTTGGAGACCCAGTACTTC
few | TRBJ2-7 | TRBD1 | TRBV5-1 | CASSLDGTGAEQYF | TGCGCCAGCAGCTTGGACGGGACAGGGGCCGAGCAGTACTTC
once | TRBJ2-7 | NA | TRBV2 | CASSETRQSSYEQYF | TGTGCCAGCAGTGAAACCAGGCAGAGCTCCTACGAGCAGTACTTC
NA | TRBJ1-2 | NA | TRBV6-2/TRBV6-3 | CASSETAFYGYTF | TGTGCCAGCAGCGAGACAGCGTTCTATGGCTACACCTTC
NA | TRBJ1-4 | NA | TRBV30 | CAWSHKGLANEKLFF | TGTGCCTGGAGCCATAAGGGGTTAGCTAATGAAAAACTGTTTTTT
NA | TRBJ2-7 | TRBD1 | TRBV7-9 | CASSLDGTGMKQYF | TGTGCCAGCAGCTTAGATGGGACAGGGATGAAGCAGTACTTC
NA | TRBJ1-6 | NA | TRBV6-2/TRBV6-3 | CASSYSVPWREGSPLHF | TGTGCCAGCAGTTACTCCGTCCCGTGGAGGGAAGGATCACCCCTCCACTTT
many | TRBJ2-3 | NA | TRBV5-1 | CASHNSGTRSTDTQYF | TGCGCCAGCCACAACTCGGGGACTCGGAGCACAGATACGCAGTATTTT
NA | TRBJ2-3 | TRBD1 | TRBV30 | CAWKTGGGYTQYF | TGTGCCTGGAAGACAGGGGGTGGGTATACGCAGTATTTT
NA | TRBJ2-7 | NA | TRBV7-8 | CASSLGASYEQYF | TGTGCCAGCAGCTTGGGTGCTAGCTACGAGCAGTACTTC
NA | TRBJ2-1 | NA | TRBV6-5 | CASSYAREQFF | TGTGCCAGCAGTTACGCCCGGGAGCAGTTCTTC
NA | TRBJ2-5 | TRBD1 | TRBV19 | CASSTTGGRETQYF | TGTGCCAGTAGTACCACAGGGGGCAGGGAGACCCAGTACTTC
NA | TRBJ1-1 | NA | TRBV12-3/TRBV12-4 | CASSLAENTEAFF | TGTGCCAGCAGTTTGGCCGAGAACACTGAAGCTTTCTTT
NA | TRBJ2-7 | TRBD2 | TRBV4-2 | CASSQELLAGGREQYF | TGTGCCAGCAGCCAAGAGCTACTAGCGGGGGGGCGCGAGCAGTACTTC
NA | TRBJ2-1 | NA | TRBV19 | CASRPFRGDYNEQFF | TGTGCCAGTAGACCCTTCAGGGGGGACTACAATGAGCAGTTCTTC
NA | TRBJ2-3 | TRBD2 | TRBV2 | CASNRGELTDTQYF | TGTGCCAGCAATCGGGGGGAACTCACAGATACGCAGTATTTT
NA | TRBJ1-1 | NA | TRBV27 | CASSSPRLRGNTEAFF | TGTGCCAGCAGTTCCCCCCGGCTGCGGGGGAACACTGAAGCTTTCTTT
NA | TRBJ2-7 | TRBD2 | TRBV4-2 | CASSQGEGSHYEQYF | TGTGCCAGCAGCCAAGGGGAGGGGTCCCATTACGAGCAGTACTTC
once | TRBJ2-7 | TRBD2 | TRBV7-9 | CASSPRFGGGHSYEQYF | TGTGCCAGCAGCCCAAGGTTCGGGGGGGGCCACTCCTACGAGCAGTACTTC
NA | TRBJ1-1 | NA | TRBV6-5 | CASSLTFSITEAFF | TGTGCCAGCAGCTTGACATTTAGTATCACTGAAGCTTTCTTT
few | TRBJ1-4 | NA | TRBV6-1 | CASSEGEAEKLFF | TGTGCCAGCAGTGAGGGGGAGGCTGAAAAACTGTTTTTT
many | TRBJ1-5 | NA | TRBV10-3 | CAITDRDTQPQHF | TGTGCCATCACCGACCGGGACACTCAGCCCCAGCATTTT